This TCR beta chain appears in the sequencing data of a study of blood T cell repertoires in COVID-19. Sequenced by immunoSEQ multiplex PCR; TCRdb stores in-frame clones only, minus some. The data contain about 90,000 clones, roughly 78% of them singletons. Trimming removed 1 base from V and 0 bases from J, with 7 bases in between. CDR3 length: 15 residues. CDR1 is LNHDA, CDR2 SQIVND, per germline (reference sequence). The clonotype was recovered from a woman in her seventies with acute or convalescent COVID-19. Sequenced input: peripheral blood. V is TRBV19 and J is TRBJ1-3, with unresolved D. Here the CDR3 DNA reads TGTGCCAGTAGTATAGGATCGCGCTCTGGAAACACCATATATTTT. Residues: CASSIGSRSGNTIYF.